Shown below are 4 T cell receptor beta chains from a single sample sequenced in a study of blood T cell repertoires in COVID-19 (TCRdb year 2020). Library method: the immunoSEQ multiplex PCR assay. TCRdb took over this immuneACCESS table, retaining in-frame rearrangements with V and J assigned. Such tables are incomplete; in checked studies, under half of the missing clones stem from an unresolved V gene, and the remainder is unexplained. The sample yields 70,000 or so clones; around 87% were counted once. The ten largest clones add up to roughly 10% of the sample. The sequenced material came from peripheral blood. Receptors originate from a woman aged 18 to 35 with acute or convalescent COVID-19.

The chain has TRBV28 and TRBJ1-2; the match to TRBD1 covers 9 bases. The junction had 3 bases not matched to a gene; V was cut back by 6 bases and J by 4 bases. The germline V gene has CDR1 MDHEN and CDR2 SYDVKM. This CDR3 contains 13 residues. DNA for the CDR3: TGTGCCAGCAGGGGACAGGGCTTCTATGGCTACACCTTC. It specifies CASRGQGFYGYTF.

V usage is TRBV4-1 and J usage is TRBJ1-1; TRBD1 matches at 7 bases. J lost 6 bases, V lost 4 bases, and 5 bases had no gene match. Per the germline V gene, CDR1 is MGHRA and CDR2 is YSYEKL. The CDR3 spans 13 residues. CDR3 bases: TGCGCCAGCAGCCGAGCAGGGGGGCCTGAAGCTTTCTTT. Translation: CASSRAGGPEAFF.

The V and J genes are TRBV11-2 and TRBJ2-2; D may be TRBD2 (5 bases). This CDR3 has 17 amino acids. The V and J ends lost 5 bases and 2 bases respectively, with 18 bases between them. Germline V gives CDR1 SGHAT, CDR2 FQNNGV. CDR3: CASSRPTHTSNTGELFF. The CDR3 nucleotides read TGTGCCAGCAGCCGACCCACCCACACTAGTAACACCGGGGAGCTGTTTTTT.

J is TRBJ2-1 and V is TRBV6-5; 7 positions match TRBD2. Unmatched junction bases numbered 5, after V lost 0 bases and J lost 9 bases. CDR3 size: 14 residues. Germline values: CDR1 MNHEY, CDR2 SVGAGI. CDR3 nucleotide sequence: TGTGCCAGCAGTTACTCGGAAGCGGGACGTGAGCAGTTCTTC. Its protein product is CASSYSEAGREQFF.